The sequence of this T cell receptor beta chain was determined in a study of shared clonotypes between healthy human individuals. The repertoire was sequenced with immunoSEQ multiplex PCR; TCRdb's copy has only in-frame clones and lacks some. In the table there are some 2,100,000 clones, 90% to 96% of which are singletons. Study results and limitations: Across subsets, estimated richness was generally greater for naive than for memory populations.

Comment on this clone: The antigen remains unidentified.

Donors comprised healthy HIV-negative adults lacking recent acute infections or vaccinations. The CDR3 has 11 residues. Deletions cut 7 bases from V and 6 bases from J, with 9 bases between. The germline CDR1 and CDR2 sequences are SNHLY and FYNNEI. The sequenced sample was naive CD4+ T cells sorted from blood. The subset here: CD45RA+ positively selected. This clonotype was obtained from a man aged 18-30 years in good health. This chain connects TRBV2 to TRBJ1-1; no clear D gene. The chain's CDR3 is CASKQEAEAFF. The CDR3 region has the DNA TGTGCCAGCAAGCAGGAAGCTGAAGCTTTCTTT.